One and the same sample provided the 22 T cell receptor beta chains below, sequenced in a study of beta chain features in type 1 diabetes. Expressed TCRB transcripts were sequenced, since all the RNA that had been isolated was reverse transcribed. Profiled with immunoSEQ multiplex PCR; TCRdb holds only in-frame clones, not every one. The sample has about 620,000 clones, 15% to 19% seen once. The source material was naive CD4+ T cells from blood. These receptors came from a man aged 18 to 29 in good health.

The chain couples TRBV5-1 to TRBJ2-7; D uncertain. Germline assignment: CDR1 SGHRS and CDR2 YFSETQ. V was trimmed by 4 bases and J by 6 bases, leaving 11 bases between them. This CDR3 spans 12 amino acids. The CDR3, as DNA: TGCGCCAGCAGCCAGACACGTGGCGAGCAGTACTTC. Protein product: CASSQTRGEQYF.

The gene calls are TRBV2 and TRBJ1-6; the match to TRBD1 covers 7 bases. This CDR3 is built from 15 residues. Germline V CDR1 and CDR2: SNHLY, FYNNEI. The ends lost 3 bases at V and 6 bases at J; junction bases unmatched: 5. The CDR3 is CASSETGKGNSPLHF. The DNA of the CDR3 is TGTGCCAGCAGTGAGACAGGGAAGGGTAATTCACCCCTCCACTTT.

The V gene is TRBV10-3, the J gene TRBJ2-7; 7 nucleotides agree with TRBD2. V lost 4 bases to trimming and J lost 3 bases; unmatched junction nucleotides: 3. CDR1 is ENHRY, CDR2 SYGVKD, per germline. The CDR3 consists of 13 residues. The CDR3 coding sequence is TGTGCCATCAGTGTGGGGGGGAACTACGAGCAGTACTTC. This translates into CAISVGGNYEQYF.

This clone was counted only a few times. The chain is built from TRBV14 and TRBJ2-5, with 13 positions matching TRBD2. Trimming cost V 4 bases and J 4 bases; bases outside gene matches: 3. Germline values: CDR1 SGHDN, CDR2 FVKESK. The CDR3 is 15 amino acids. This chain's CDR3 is CASSPRTSGRETQYF. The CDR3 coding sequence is TGTGCCAGCAGCCCGAGGACTAGCGGGAGAGAGACCCAGTACTTC.

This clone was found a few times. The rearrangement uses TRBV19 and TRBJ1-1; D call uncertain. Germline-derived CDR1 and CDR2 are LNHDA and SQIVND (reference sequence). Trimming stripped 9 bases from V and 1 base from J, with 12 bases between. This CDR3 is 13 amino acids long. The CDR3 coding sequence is TGTGCCAGCCGAGGAGGGCCGAACACTGAAGCTTTCTTT. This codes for CASRGGPNTEAFF.

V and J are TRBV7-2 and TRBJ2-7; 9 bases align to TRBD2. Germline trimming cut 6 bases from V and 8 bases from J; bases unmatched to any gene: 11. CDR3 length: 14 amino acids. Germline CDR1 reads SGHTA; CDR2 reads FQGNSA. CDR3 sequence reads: CASRVSSGDTKQYF. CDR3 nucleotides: TGTGCCAGCAGGGTCTCTAGCGGGGACACTAAGCAGTACTTC. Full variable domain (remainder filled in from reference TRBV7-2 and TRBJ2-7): GAGVSQSPSNKVTEKGKDVELRCDPISGHTALYWYRQSLGQGLEFLIYFQGNSAPDKSGLPSDRFSAERTGGSVSTLTIQRTQQEDSAVYLCASRVSSGDTKQYFGPGTRLTVT.

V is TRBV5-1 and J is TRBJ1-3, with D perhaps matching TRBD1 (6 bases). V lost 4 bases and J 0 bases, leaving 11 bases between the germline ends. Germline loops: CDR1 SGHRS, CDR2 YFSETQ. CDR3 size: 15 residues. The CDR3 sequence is CASSRTGTSGNTIYF. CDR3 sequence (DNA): TGCGCCAGCAGCAGAACAGGGACCTCTGGAAACACCATATATTTT.

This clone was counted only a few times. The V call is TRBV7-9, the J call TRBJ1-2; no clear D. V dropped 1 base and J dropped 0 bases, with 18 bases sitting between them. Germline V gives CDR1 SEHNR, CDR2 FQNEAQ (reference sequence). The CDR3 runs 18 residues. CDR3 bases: TGTGCCAGCAGCTTAGGCCCCTGGAGAACCCAAACTAACTATGGCTACACCTTC. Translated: CASSLGPWRTQTNYGYTF.

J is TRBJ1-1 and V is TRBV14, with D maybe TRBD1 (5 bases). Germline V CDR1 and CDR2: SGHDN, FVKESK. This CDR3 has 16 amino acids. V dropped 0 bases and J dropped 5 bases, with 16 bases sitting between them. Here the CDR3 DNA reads TGTGCCAGCAGCCAAGATCAAGGGGTAGTATGGACTGAAGCTTTCTTT. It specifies CASSQDQGVVWTEAFF.

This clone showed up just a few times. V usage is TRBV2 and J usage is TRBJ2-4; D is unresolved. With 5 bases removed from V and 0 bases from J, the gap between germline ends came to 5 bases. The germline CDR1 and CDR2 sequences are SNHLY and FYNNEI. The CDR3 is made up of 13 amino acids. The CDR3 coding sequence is TGTGCCAGCAGTCTCTTAGCCAAAAACATTCAGTACTTC. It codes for CASSLLAKNIQYF.

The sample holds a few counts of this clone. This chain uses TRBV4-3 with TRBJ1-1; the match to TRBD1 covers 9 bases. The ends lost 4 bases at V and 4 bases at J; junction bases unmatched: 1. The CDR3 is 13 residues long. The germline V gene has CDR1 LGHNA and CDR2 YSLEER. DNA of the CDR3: TGCGCCAGCAGCCGGACAGGGGTCACTGAAGCTTTCTTT. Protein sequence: CASSRTGVTEAFF.

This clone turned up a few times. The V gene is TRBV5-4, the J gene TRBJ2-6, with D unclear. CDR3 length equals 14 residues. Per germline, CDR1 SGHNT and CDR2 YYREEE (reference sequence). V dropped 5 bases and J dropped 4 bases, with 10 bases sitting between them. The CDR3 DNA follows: TGTGCCAGCAGGGGTGGTGAGGGGGCCAACGTCCTGACTTTC. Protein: CASRGGEGANVLTF.

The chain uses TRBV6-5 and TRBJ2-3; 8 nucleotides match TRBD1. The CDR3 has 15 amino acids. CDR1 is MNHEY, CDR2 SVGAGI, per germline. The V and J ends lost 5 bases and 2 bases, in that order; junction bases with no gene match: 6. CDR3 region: CASSRQGRDTDTQYF. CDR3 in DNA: TGTGCCAGCAGTCGACAGGGGCGGGACACAGATACGCAGTATTTT.

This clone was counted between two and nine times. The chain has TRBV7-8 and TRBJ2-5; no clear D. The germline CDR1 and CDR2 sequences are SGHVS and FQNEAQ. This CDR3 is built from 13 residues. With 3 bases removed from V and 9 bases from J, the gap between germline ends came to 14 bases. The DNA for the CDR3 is TGTGCCAGCAGCTTCCGGGCCCATCCGGCCCAGTACTTC. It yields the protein CASSFRAHPAQYF.

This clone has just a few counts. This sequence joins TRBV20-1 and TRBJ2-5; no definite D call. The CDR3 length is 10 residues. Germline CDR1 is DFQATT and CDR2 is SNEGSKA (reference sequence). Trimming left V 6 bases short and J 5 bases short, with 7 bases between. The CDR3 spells CSANKETQYF. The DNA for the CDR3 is TGCAGTGCGAACAAGGAGACCCAGTACTTC.

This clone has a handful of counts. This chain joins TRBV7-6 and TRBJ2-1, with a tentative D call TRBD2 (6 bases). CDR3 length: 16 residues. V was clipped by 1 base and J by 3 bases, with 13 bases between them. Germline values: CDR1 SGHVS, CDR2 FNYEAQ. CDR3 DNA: TGTGCCAGCAGCTTAGTATCTTTGCGGGGCTACAATGAGCAGTTCTTC. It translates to CASSLVSLRGYNEQFF.

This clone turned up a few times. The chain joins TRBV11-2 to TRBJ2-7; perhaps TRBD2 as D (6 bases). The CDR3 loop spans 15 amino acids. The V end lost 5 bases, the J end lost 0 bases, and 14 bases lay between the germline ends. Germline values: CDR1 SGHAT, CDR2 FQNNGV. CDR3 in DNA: TGTGCCAGCAGCCTGGCGGGACTGAGCTCCTACGAGCAGTACTTC. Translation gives CASSLAGLSSYEQYF.

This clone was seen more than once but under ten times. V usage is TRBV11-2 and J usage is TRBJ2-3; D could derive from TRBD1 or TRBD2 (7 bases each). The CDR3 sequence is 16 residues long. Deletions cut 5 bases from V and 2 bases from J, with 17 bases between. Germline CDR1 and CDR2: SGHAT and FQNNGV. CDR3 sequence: CASSHWGGQPTDTQYF. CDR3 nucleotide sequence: TGTGCCAGCAGCCACTGGGGGGGACAGCCCACAGATACGCAGTATTTT.

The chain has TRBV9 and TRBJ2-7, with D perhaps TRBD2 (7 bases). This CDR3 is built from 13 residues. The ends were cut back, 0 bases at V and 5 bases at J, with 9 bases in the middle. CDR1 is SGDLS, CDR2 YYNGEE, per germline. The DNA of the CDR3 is TGTGCCAGCAGCGTAGCGGGGGGCCACGAGCAGTACTTC. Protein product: CASSVAGGHEQYF.

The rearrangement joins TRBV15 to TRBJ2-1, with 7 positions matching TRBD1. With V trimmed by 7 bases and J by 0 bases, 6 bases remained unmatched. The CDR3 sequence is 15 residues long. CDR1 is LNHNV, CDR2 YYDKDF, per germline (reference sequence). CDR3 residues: CATNRDRFSYNEQFF. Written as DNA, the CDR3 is TGTGCCACCAACCGGGACAGATTCTCCTACAATGAGCAGTTCTTC.

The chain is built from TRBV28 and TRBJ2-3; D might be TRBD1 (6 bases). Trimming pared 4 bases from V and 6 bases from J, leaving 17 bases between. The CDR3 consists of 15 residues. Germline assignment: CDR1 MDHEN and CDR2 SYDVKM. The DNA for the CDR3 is TGTGCCAGCAGTTCACAGGGTCTACCATCTGATACGCAGTATTTT. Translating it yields CASSSQGLPSDTQYF. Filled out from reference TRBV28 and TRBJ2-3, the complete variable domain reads DVKVTQSSRYLVKRTGEKVFLECVQDMDHENMFWYRQDPGLGLRLIYFSYDVKMKEKGDIPEGYSVSREKKERFSLILESASTNQTSMYLCASSSQGLPSDTQYFGPGTRLTVL.

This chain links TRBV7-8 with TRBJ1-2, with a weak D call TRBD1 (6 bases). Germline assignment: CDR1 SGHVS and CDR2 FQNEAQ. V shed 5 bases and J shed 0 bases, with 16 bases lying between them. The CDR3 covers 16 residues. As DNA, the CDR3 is TGTGCCAGCAGCGCTAGGACAGATACGCCTAACTATGGCTACACCTTC. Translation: CASSARTDTPNYGYTF.